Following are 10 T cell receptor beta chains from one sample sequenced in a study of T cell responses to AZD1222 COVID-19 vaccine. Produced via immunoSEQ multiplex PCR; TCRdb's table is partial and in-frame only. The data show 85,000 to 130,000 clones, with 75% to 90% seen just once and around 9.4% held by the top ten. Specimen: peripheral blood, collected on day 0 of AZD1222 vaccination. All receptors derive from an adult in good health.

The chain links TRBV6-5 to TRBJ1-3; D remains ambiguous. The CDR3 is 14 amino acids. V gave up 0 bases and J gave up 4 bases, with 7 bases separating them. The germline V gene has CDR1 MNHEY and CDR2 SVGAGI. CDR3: CASSYSPVGNTIYF. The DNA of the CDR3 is TGTGCCAGCAGTTACTCCCCCGTCGGAAACACCATATATTTT.

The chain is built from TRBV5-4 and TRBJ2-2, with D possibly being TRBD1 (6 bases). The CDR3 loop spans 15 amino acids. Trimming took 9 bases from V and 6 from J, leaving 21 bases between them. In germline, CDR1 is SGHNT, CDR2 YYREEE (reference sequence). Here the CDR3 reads CATVGRLRGSGELFF. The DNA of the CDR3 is TGTGCCACCGTGGGACGGCTAAGGGGGTCCGGGGAGCTGTTTTTT. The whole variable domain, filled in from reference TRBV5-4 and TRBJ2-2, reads ETGVTQSPTHLIKTRGQQVTLRCSSQSGHNTVSWYQQALGQGPQFIFQYYREEENGRGNFPPRFSGLQFPNYSSELNVNALELDDSALYLCATVGRLRGSGELFFGEGSRLTVL.

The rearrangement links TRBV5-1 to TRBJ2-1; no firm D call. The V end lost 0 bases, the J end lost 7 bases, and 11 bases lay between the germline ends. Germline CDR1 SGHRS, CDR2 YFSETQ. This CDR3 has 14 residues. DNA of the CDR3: TGCGCCAGCAGCTTGGCCGCCCGGCAGAATGAGCAGTTCTTC. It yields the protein CASSLAARQNEQFF. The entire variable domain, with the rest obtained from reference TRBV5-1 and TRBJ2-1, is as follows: KAGVTQTPRYLIKTRGQQVTLSCSPISGHRSVSWYQQTPGQGLQFLFEYFSETQRNKGNFPGRFSGRQFSNSRSEMNVSTLELGDSALYLCASSLAARQNEQFFGPGTRLTVL.

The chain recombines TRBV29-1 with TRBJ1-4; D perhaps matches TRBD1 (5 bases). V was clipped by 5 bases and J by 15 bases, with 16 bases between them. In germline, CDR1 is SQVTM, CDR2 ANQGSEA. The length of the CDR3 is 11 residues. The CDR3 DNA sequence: TGCAGCGTTATCATGGCGGGGCAGATGTTTTTT. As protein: CSVIMAGQMFF.

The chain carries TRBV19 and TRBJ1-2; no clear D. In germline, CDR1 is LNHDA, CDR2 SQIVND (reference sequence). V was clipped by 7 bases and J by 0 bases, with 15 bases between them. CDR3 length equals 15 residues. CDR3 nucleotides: TGTGCCAGTACCCGGCGGGGAAAAGCTAACTATGGCTACACCTTC. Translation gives CASTRRGKANYGYTF.

This CDR3 is CASSLTSNTGELFF. Here the CDR3 DNA reads TGTGCCAGCAGCTTAACTTCGAACACCGGGGAGCTGTTTTTT. This chain links TRBV7-3 with TRBJ2-2; D call uncertain. CDR3 length: 14 residues. The germline gives CDR1 SGHTA, CDR2 FQGTGA. V lost 0 bases to trimming and J lost 0 bases, with 2 bases between them.

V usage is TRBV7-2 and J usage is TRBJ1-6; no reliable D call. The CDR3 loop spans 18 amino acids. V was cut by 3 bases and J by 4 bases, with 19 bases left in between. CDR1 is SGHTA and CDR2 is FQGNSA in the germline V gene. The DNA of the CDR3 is TGTGCCAGCAGCTTCAAGGGCCCGACGTCGAGATATAATTCACCCCTCCACTTT. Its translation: CASSFKGPTSRYNSPLHF. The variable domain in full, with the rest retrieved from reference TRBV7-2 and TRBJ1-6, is GAGVSQSPSNKVTEKGKDVELRCDPISGHTALYWYRQSLGQGLEFLIYFQGNSAPDKSGLPSDRFSAERTGGSVSTLTIQRTQQEDSAVYLCASSFKGPTSRYNSPLHFGNGTRLTVT.

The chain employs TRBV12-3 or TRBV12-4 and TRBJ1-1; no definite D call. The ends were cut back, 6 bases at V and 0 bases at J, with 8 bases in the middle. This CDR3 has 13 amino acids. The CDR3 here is CASSFDVNTEAFF. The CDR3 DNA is TGTGCCAGCAGCTTCGATGTGAACACTGAAGCTTTCTTT.

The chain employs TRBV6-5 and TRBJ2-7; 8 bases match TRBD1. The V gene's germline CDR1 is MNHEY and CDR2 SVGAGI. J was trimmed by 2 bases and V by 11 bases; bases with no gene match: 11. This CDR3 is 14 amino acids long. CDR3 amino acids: CAAVAGQGPYEQYF. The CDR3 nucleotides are TGTGCCGCGGTAGCCGGACAGGGACCCTACGAGCAGTACTTC.

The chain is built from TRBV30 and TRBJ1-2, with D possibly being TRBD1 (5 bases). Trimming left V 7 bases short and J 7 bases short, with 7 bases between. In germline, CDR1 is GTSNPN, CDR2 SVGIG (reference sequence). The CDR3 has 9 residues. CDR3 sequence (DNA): TGTGCCTCCGGGGCTGGCTACACCTTC. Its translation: CASGAGYTF.